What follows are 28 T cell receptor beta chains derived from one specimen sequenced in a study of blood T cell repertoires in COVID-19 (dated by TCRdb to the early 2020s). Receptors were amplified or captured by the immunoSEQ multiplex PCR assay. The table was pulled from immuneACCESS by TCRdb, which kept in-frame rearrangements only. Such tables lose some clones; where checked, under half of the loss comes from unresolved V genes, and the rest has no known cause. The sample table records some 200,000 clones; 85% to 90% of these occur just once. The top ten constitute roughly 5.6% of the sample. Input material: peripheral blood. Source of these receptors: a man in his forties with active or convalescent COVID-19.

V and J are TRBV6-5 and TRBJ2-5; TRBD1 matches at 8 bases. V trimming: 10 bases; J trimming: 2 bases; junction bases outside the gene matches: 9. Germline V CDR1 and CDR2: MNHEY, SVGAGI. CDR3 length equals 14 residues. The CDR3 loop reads CAIRAGTGQETQYF. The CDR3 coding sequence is TGTGCCATCCGAGCTGGGACAGGACAAGAGACCCAGTACTTC.

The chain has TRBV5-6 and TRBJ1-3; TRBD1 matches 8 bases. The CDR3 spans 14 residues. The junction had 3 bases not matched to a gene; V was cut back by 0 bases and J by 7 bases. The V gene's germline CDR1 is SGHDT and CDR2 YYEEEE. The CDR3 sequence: CASSLVQGANTIYF. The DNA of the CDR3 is TGTGCCAGCAGCTTGGTCCAGGGGGCTAACACCATATATTTT.

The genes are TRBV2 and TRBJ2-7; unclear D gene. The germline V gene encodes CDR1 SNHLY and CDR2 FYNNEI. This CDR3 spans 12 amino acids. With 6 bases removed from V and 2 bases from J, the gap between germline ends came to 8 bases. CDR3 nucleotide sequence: TGTGCCAGCAGCAAAGACACCTACGAGCAGTACTTC. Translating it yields CASSKDTYEQYF.

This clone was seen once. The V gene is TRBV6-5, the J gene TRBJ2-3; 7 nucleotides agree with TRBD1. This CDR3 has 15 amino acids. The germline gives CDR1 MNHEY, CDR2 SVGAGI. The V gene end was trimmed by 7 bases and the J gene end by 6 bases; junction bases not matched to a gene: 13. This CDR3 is CASTRDSRGWDTQYF. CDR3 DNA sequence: TGTGCCAGCACCCGGGACAGCAGGGGGTGGGATACGCAGTATTTT.

The CDR3 is CATSDSSTQYF. The CDR3 coding sequence is TGTGCCACCAGTGATTCCTCGACCCAGTACTTC. The chain couples TRBV24-1 to TRBJ2-5; the D is unclear. The CDR3 runs 11 residues. Trimming took 2 bases from V and 7 from J, leaving 4 bases between them. Germline V gene sequence: CDR1 KGHDR, CDR2 SFDVKD.

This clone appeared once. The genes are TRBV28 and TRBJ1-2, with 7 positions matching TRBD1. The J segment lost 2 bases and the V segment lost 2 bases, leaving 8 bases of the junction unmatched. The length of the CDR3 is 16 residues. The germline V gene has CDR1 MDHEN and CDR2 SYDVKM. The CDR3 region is CASSLNFGRGNYGYTF. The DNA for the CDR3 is TGTGCCAGCAGTTTAAATTTTGGCAGGGGGAACTATGGCTACACCTTC.

CDR3 DNA sequence: TGTGCCAGCAGCTTACTAGCGGGGGATTACAATGAGCAGTTCTTC. This sequence encodes CASSLLAGDYNEQFF. The chain employs TRBV7-3 and TRBJ2-1; 10 nucleotides line up with TRBD2. The CDR3 extends over 15 amino acids. With 2 bases clipped from V and 4 bases from J, the junction kept 2 bases outside the gene matches. Germline V gene data show CDR1 as SGHTA and CDR2 as FQGTGA.

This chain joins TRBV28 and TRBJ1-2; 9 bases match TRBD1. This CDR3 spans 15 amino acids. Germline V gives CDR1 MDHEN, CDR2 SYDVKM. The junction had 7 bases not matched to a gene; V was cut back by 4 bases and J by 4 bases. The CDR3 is CASSSQQGQGYGYTF. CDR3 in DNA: TGTGCCAGCAGTTCTCAACAGGGACAGGGCTATGGCTACACCTTC.

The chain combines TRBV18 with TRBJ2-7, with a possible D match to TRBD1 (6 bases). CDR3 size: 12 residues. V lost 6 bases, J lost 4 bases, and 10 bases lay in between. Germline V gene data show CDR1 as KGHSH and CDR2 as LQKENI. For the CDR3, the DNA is TGTGCCAGCTCCGAGCAGGGGTACGAGCAGTACTTC. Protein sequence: CASSEQGYEQYF.

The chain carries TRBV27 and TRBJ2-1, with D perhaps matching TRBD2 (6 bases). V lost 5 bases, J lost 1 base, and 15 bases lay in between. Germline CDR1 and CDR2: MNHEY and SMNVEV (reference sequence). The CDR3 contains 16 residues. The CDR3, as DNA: TGTGCCAGCAGTCGAATCGAGCGGGCTTCCTACAATGAGCAGTTCTTC. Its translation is CASSRIERASYNEQFF.

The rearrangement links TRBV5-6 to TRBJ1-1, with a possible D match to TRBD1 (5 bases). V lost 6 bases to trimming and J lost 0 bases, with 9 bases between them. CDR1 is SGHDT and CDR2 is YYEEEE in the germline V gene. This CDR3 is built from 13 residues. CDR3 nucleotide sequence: TGTGCCAGCACCAAAGGGGTGAACACTGAAGCTTTCTTT. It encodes CASTKGVNTEAFF.

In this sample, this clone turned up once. In DNA form, the CDR3 reads TGCGCCAGCAGTCGAACAGGCGGCCCGGCGGGAGAAGCTTTCTTT. Its protein is CASSRTGGPAGEAFF. J is TRBJ1-1 and V is TRBV5-1, with a weak D call TRBD1 (5 bases). V shed 5 bases and J shed 8 bases, with 22 bases lying between them. The germline V gene encodes CDR1 SGHRS and CDR2 YFSETQ. The CDR3 runs 15 residues.

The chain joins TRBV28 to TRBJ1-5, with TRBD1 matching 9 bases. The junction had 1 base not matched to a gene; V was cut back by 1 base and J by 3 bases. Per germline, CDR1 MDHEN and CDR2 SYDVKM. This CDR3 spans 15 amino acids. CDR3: CASSLSQGANQPQHF. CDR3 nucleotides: TGTGCCAGCAGTTTATCACAGGGGGCCAATCAGCCCCAGCATTTT.

CDR3 in DNA: TGTGCCAGCAGCTTAGGCCTCGAGGAATTTAACTATGGCTACACCTTC. Translating it yields CASSLGLEEFNYGYTF. This chain links TRBV7-9 with TRBJ1-2, with D uncertain. Trimming stripped 1 base from V and 1 base from J, with 13 bases between. CDR1 and CDR2 (germline): SEHNR, FQNEAQ (reference sequence). The CDR3 contains 16 residues.

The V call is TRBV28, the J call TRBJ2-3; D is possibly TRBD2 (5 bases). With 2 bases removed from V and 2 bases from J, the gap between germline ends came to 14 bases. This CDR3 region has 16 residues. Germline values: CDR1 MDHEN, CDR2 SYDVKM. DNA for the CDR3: TGTGCCAGCAGTTTACGGCGAGCGGAAACCACAGATACGCAGTATTTT. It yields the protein CASSLRRAETTDTQYF.

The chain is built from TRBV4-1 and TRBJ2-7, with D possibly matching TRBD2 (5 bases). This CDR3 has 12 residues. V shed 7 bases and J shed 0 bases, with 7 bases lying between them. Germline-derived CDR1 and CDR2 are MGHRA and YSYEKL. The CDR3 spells CASMGSSYEQYF. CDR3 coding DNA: TGCGCCAGCATGGGGAGCTCCTACGAGCAGTACTTC.

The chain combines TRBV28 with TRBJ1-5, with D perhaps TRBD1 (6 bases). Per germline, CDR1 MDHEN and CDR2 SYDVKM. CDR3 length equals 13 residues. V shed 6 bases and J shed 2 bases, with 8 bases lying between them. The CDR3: CASSPGGNQPQHF. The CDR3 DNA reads TGTGCCAGCAGCCCAGGGGGCAATCAGCCCCAGCATTTT. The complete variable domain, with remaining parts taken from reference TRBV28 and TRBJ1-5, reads DVKVTQSSRYLVKRTGEKVFLECVQDMDHENMFWYRQDPGLGLRLIYFSYDVKMKEKGDIPEGYSVSREKKERFSLILESASTNQTSMYLCASSPGGNQPQHFGDGTRLSIL.

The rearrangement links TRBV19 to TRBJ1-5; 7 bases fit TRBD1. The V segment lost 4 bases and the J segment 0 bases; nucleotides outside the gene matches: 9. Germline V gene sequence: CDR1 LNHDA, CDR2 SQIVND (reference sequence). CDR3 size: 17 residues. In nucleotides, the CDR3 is TGTGCCAGTAGTACCACCCGGACAGGTCTTAGCAATCAGCCCCAGCATTTT. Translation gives CASSTTRTGLSNQPQHF.

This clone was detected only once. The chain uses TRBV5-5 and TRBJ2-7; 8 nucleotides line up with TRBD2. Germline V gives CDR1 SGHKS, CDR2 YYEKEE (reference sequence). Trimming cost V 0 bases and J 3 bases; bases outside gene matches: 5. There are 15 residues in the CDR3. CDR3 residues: CASSLANSGNYEQYF. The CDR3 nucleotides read TGTGCCAGCAGCTTGGCCAATAGCGGGAACTACGAGCAGTACTTC.

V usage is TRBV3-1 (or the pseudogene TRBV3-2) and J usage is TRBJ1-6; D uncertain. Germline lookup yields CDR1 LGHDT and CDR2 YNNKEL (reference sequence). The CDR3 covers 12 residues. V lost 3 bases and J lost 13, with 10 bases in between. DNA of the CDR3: TGTGCCAGCAGCCACGACTTTCCGCCCCTCCACTTT. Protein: CASSHDFPPLHF.

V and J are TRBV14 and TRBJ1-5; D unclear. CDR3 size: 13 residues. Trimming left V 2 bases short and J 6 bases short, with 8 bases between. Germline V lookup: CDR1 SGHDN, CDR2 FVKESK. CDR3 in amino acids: CASSQMTGQPQHF. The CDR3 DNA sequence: TGTGCCAGCAGCCAAATGACGGGTCAGCCCCAGCATTTT.

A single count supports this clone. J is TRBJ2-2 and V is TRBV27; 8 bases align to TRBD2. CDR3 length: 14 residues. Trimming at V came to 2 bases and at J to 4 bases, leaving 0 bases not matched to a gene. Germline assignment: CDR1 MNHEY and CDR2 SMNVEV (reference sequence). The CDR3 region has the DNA TGTGCCAGCAGTTTAGCGGGAGGCACCGGGGAGCTGTTTTTT. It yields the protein CASSLAGGTGELFF.

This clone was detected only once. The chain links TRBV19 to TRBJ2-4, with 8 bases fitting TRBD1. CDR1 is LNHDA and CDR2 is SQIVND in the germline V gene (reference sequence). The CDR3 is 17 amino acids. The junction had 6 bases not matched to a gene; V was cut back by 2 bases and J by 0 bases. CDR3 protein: CASSIPGQVLAKNIQYF. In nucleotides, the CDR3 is TGTGCCAGTAGTATACCGGGACAGGTTTTAGCCAAAAACATTCAGTACTTC.

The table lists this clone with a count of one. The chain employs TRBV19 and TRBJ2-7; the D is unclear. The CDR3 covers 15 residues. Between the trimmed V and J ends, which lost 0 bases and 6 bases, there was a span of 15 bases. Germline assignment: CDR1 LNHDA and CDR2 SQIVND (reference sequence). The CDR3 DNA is TGTGCCAGTAGTATAGATCGGTCAGCTAGTGCCGAGCAGTACTTC. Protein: CASSIDRSASAEQYF.

The CDR3: CASSFSVSGELFF. DNA for the CDR3: TGTGCCAGCAGTTTTTCGGTTTCCGGGGAGCTGTTTTTT. The genes are TRBV12-3 or TRBV12-4 and TRBJ2-2; D gene uncertain. The CDR3 runs to 13 residues. Trimming removed 3 bases from V and 6 bases from J, with 8 bases in between.

The CDR3 spells CASRLDMGNSPLHF. Written as DNA, the CDR3 is TGTGCCAGCAGACTCGACATGGGCAATTCACCCCTCCACTTT. The chain couples TRBV2 to TRBJ1-6, with unresolved D. Germline loops: CDR1 SNHLY, CDR2 FYNNEI. Deletions cut 6 bases from V and 7 bases from J, with 13 bases between. The CDR3 contains 14 residues. The entire variable domain, with the rest obtained from reference TRBV2 and TRBJ1-6, is as follows: EPEVTQTPSHQVTQMGQEVILRCVPISNHLYFYWYRQILGQKVEFLVSFYNNEISEKSEIFDDQFSVERPDGSNFTLKIRSTKLEDSAMYFCASRLDMGNSPLHFGNGTRLTVT.

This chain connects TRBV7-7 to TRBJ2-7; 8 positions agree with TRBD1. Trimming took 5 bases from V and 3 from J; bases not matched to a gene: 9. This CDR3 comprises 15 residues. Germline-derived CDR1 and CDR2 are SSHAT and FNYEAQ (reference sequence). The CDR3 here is CASSKLQGVGYEQYF. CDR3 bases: TGTGCCAGCAGCAAATTACAGGGGGTAGGCTACGAGCAGTACTTC.

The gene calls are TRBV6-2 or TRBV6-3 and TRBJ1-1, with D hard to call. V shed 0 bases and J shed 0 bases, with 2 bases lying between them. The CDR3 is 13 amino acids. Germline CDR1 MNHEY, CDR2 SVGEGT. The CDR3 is CASSYSMNTEAFF. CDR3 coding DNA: TGTGCCAGCAGTTACTCCATGAACACTGAAGCTTTCTTT.